The entry below gives a single T cell receptor beta chain sequence along with its context. Original processing methods: The authors estimated nucleated cell counts from reference gene primer amplification. Using immunoSEQ multiplex PCR, the repertoire was profiled, and TCRdb retains in-frame clones only, with some absent. That table gives V, J and clone size, and the DNA gave D and trimming. The sample yields 290,000 or so clones, about 88% seen once. The entry originates in a study of blood T cell repertoires in COVID-19. Overall study context: The study drew acute and convalescent COVID-19 samples from the United States, Italy and Spain.

The CDR3 sequence is 17 residues long. V was trimmed by 0 bases and J by 7 bases, leaving 19 bases between them. Germline assignment: CDR1 MNHEY and CDR2 SMNVEV (reference sequence). The chain is built from TRBV27 and TRBJ2-4; tentatively, D is TRBD1 (7 bases). What was sequenced was peripheral blood. The TCR sequence derives from a man aged 65-85 years with acute or convalescent COVID-19. The CDR3 reads CASSLSSGGPGRNIQYF. DNA of the CDR3: TGTGCCAGCAGTTTATCATCAGGGGGGCCTGGGAGGAACATTCAGTACTTC.